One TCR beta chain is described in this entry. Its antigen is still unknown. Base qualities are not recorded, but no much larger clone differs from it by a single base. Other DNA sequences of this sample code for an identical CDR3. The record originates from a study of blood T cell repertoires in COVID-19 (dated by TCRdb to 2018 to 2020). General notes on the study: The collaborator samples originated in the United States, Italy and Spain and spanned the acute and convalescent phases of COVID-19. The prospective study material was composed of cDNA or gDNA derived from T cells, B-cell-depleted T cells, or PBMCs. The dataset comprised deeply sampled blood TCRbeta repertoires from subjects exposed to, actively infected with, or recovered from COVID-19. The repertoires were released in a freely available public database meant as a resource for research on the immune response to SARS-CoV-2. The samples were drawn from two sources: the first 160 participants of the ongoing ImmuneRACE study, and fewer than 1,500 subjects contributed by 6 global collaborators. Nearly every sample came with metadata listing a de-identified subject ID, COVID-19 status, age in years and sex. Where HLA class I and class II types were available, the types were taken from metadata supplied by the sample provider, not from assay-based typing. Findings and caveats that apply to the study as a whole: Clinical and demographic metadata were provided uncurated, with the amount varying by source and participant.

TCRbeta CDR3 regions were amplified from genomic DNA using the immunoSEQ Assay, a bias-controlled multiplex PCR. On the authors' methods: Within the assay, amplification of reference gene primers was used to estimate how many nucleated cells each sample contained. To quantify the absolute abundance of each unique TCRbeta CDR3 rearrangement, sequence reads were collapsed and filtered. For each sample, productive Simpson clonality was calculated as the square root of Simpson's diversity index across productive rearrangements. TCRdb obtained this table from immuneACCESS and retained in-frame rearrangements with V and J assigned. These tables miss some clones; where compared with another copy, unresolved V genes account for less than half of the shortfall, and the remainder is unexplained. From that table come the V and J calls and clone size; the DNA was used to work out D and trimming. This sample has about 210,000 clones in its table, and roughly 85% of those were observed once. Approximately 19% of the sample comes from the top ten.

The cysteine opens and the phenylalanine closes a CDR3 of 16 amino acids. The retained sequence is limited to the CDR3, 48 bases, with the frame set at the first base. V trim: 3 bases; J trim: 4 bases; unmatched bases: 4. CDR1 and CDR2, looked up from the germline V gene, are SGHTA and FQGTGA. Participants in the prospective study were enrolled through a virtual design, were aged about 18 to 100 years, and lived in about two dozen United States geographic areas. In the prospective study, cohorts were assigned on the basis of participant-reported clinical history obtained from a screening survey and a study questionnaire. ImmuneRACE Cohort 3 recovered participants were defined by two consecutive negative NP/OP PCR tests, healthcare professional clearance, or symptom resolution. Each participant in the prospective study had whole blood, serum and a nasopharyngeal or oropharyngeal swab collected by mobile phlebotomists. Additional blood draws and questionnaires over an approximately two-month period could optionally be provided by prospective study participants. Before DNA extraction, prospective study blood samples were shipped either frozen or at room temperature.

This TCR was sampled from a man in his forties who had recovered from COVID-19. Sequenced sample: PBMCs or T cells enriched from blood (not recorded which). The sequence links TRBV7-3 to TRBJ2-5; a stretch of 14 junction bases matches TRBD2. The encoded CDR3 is CASSLGTSGSGETQYF. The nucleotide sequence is TGTGCCAGCAGCTTGGGGACTAGCGGGAGCGGAGAGACCCAGTACTTC.